Listed below are T cell receptor beta chains from one sample, sequenced in a study of blood T cell repertoires in COVID-19. This table comes from immunoSEQ multiplex PCR, and its TCRdb copy is limited to in-frame clones, with some not included. The data show around 100,000 clones, less than 90% seen once. Sequences were obtained from peripheral blood. All receptors come from a man aged 30 to 45 in a cohort sampled during active COVID-19. CDR3s include the opening cysteine and the closing phenylalanine or tryptophan. Each record gives: CDR3 protein, CDR3 DNA, J gene, clone size, D gene, V gene. The D gene is left open where the match is weak. Expanded clones get a size class; other rows say once, few or many, or leave the size out.

CASSSGTGGVEYF	TGTGCCAGCAGTTCGGGGACAGGGGGTGTTGAATACTTC	TRBJ2-7	NA	TRBD1	TRBV27
CASSPQVSGNTIYF	TGTGCCAGCAGCCCTCAGGTCTCTGGAAACACCATATATTTT	TRBJ1-3	NA	NA	TRBV11-2
CASSSRGGSNQPQHF	TGTGCCAGCAGCTCTCGGGGAGGGAGCAATCAGCCCCAGCATTTT	TRBJ1-5	NA	NA	TRBV7-2
CASSRLQGKETQYF	TGTGCCAGCAGCCGACTACAGGGGAAAGAGACCCAGTACTTC	TRBJ2-5	NA	TRBD1	TRBV14
CATSEAGPNTGELFF	TGTGCCACCAGTGAAGCAGGGCCGAACACCGGGGAGCTGTTTTTT	TRBJ2-2	NA	NA	TRBV24-1
CTSSQGTETSYEQYF	TGCACCAGCAGCCAAGGGACAGAGACCTCCTACGAGCAGTACTTC	TRBJ2-7	NA	NA	TRBV1
CASRDRGVPLHF	TGTGCCAGTAGGGACAGGGGAGTACCCCTCCACTTT	TRBJ1-6	few	TRBD1	TRBV19
CASSRDRGAGNTIYF	TGTGCCAGCAGCAGAGACAGGGGAGCTGGAAACACCATATATTTT	TRBJ1-3	NA	TRBD1	TRBV6-2/TRBV6-3
CASSYPTSGTYEQYF	TGTGCCAGCAGTTACCCTACTAGCGGCACCTACGAGCAGTACTTC	TRBJ2-7	once	TRBD2	TRBV6-5
CASSSPGSKNIQYF	TGTGCCAGCAGCTCCCCGGGGAGCAAAAACATTCAGTACTTC	TRBJ2-4	NA	NA	TRBV11-2
CASSLERVRGDQYF	TGTGCCAGCAGCTTAGAGAGAGTCCGCGGGGACCAGTACTTC	TRBJ2-5	once	NA	TRBV7-2
CASSEDGTRGEQYF	TGTGCCAGCAGTGAAGACGGGACACGAGGCGAGCAGTACTTC	TRBJ2-7	NA	NA	TRBV6-1
CASSVAGRGNTGELFF	TGTGCCAGCAGCGTAGCCGGCAGGGGCAACACCGGGGAGCTGTTTTTT	TRBJ2-2	NA	NA	TRBV9
CASSVGGQAKEQYF	TGTGCCAGCAGCGTAGGGGGACAGGCTAAGGAGCAGTACTTC	TRBJ2-7	NA	TRBD1	TRBV9
CASSSFPDTQYF	TGTGCCAGCAGTTCATTCCCAGATACGCAGTATTTT	TRBJ2-3	NA	NA	TRBV6-6
CASSIIRTGGYGYTF	TGTGCCAGCAGTATAATACGGACAGGGGGCTATGGCTACACCTTC	TRBJ1-2	NA	TRBD1	TRBV28
CASSPPRSDTQYF	TGTGCCAGCTCACCACCGAGGTCAGATACGCAGTATTTT	TRBJ2-3	once	NA	TRBV18
CASSLGSSGVTDTQYF	TGCGCCAGCAGCTTGGGATCGAGCGGGGTCACAGATACGCAGTATTTT	TRBJ2-3	NA	TRBD2	TRBV5-1
CASSERDQPQHF	TGTGCCAGCAGTGAACGGGATCAGCCCCAGCATTTT	TRBJ1-5	NA	NA	TRBV6-1